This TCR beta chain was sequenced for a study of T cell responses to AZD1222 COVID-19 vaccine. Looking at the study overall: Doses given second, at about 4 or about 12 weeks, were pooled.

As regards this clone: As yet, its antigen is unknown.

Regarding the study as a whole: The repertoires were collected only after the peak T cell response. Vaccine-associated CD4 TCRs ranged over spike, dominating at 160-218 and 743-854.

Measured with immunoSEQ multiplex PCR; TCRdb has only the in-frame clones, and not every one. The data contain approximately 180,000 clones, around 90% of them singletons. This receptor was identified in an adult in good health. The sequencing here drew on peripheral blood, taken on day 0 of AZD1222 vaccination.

CDR3 sequence reads: CASTTAVLGGYTF. The CDR3 nucleotides are TGTGCCAGCACCACCGCAGTGTTGGGTGGCTACACCTTC. The chain recombines TRBV12-3 or TRBV12-4 with TRBJ1-2, with D unclear. V was cut by 7 bases and J by 7 bases, with 16 bases left in between. The CDR3 length is 13 residues.